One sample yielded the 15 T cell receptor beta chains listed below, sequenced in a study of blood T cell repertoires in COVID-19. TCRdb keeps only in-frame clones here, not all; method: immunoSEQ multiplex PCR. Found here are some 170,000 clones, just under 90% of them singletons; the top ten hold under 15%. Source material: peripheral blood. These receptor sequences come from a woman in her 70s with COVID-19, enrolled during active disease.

Written as DNA, the CDR3 is TGTGCCAGCAGCTTAAACAGGATTGAAGCTTTCTTT. Protein product: CASSLNRIEAFF. The chain is built from TRBV5-4 and TRBJ1-1; TRBD1 is a possible D gene (5 bases). Germline CDR1 reads SGHNT; CDR2 reads YYREEE (reference sequence). The CDR3 has 12 amino acids. The germline V and J ends were trimmed by 2 bases and 7 bases, with 9 bases remaining between them. Looking up the rest from reference TRBV5-4 and TRBJ1-1 gives the full variable domain: ETGVTQSPTHLIKTRGQQVTLRCSSQSGHNTVSWYQQALGQGPQFIFQYYREEENGRGNFPPRFSGLQFPNYSSELNVNALELDDSALYLCASSLNRIEAFFGQGTRLTVV.

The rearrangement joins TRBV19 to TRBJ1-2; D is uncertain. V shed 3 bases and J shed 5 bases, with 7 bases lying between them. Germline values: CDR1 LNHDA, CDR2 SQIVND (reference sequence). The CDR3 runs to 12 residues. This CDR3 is CASSISGYGYTF. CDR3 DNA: TGTGCCAGTAGTATTTCAGGATATGGCTACACCTTC.

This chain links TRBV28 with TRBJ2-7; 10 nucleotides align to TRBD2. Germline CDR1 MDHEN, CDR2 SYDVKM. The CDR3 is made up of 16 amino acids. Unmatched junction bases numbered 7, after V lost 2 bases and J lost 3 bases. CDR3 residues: CASSLASGRISYEQYF. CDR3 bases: TGTGCCAGCAGTTTAGCTAGCGGGAGAATAAGCTACGAGCAGTACTTC.

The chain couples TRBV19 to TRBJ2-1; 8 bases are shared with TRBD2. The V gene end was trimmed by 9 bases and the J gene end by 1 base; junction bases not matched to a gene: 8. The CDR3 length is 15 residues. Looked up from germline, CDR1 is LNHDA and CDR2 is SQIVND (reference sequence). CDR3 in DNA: TGTGCCAGCACCGGGACTAGTAGGTCCTACAATGAGCAGTTCTTC. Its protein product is CASTGTSRSYNEQFF.

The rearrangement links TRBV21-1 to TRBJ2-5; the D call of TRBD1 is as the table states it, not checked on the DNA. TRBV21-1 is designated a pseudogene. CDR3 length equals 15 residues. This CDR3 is CASAVEPQLIKTQYF. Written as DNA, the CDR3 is TGTGCCAGCGCCGTCGAACCCCAGTTAATAAAGACCCAGTACTTC.

CDR3 in DNA: TGTGCCATCATCCAGTACCTCTCTGGAAACACCATATATTTT. Amino acids: CAIIQYLSGNTIYF. V usage is TRBV10-3 and J usage is TRBJ1-3; D remains unclear. The CDR3 runs 14 residues. Germline V gene data show CDR1 as ENHRY and CDR2 as SYGVKD. V shed 7 bases and J shed 0 bases, with 10 bases lying between them.

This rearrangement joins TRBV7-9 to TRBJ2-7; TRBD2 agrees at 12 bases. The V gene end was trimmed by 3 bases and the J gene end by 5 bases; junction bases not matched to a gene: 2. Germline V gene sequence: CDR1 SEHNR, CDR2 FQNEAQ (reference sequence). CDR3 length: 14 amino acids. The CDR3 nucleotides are TGTGCCAGCAGCTTGACTAGCGGGAGCCACGAGCAGTACTTC. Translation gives CASSLTSGSHEQYF.

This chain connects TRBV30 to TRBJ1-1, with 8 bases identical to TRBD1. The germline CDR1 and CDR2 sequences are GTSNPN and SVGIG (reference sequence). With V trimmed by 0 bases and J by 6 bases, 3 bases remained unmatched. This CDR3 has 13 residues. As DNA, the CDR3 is TGTGCCTGGAGTGTACAGGGGGTCGCTGAAGCTTTCTTT. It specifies CAWSVQGVAEAFF. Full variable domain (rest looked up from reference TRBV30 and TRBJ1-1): SQTIHQWPATLVQPVGSPLSLECTVEGTSNPNLYWYRQAAGRGLQLLFYSVGIGQISSEVPQNLSASRPQDRQFILSSKKLLLSDSGFYLCAWSVQGVAEAFFGQGTRLTVV.

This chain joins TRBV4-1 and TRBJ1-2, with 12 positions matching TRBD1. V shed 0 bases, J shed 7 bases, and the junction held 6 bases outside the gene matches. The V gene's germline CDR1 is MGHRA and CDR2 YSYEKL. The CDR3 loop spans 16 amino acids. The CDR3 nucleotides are TGCGCCAGCAGCCAAGATTGGGGACAGGGGGCGTCTGGCTACACCTTC. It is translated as CASSQDWGQGASGYTF.

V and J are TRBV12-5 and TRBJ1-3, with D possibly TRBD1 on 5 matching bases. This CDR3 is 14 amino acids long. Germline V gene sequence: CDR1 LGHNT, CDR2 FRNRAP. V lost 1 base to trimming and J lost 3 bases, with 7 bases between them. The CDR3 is CASGLAGNGNTIYF. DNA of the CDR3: TGTGCTAGTGGTTTGGCAGGGAATGGAAACACCATATATTTT.

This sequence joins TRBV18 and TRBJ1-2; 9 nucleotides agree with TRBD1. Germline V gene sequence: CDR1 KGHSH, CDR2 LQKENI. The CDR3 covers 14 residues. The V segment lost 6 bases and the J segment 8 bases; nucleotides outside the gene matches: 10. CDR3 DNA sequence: TGTGCCAGCTCTCAACAGGGGGCGCGTTACGGCTACACCTTC. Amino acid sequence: CASSQQGARYGYTF.

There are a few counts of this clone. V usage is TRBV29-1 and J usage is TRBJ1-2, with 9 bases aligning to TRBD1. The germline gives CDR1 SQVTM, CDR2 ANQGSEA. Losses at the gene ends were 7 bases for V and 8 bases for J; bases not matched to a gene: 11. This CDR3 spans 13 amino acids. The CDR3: CSAATDRGGGYTF. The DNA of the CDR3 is TGCAGCGCCGCGACCGACAGGGGGGGCGGCTACACCTTC. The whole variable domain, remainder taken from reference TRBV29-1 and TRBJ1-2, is SAVISQKPSRDICQRGTSLTIQCQVDSQVTMMFWYRQQPGQSLTLIATANQGSEATYESGFVIDKFPISRPNLTFSTLTVSNMSPEDSSIYLCSAATDRGGGYTFGSGTRLTVV.

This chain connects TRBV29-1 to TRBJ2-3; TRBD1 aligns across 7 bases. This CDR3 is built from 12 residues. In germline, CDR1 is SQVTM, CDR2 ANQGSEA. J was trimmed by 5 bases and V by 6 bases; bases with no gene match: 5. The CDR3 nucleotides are TGCAGCGTAACGACAGGGTTAGATACGCAGTATTTT. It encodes CSVTTGLDTQYF.

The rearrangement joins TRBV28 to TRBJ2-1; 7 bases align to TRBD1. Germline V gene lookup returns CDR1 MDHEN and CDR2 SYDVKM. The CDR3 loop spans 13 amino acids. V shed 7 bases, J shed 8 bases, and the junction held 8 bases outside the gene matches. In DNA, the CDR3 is TGTGCCAGCACTCCAGGGGGAAGGGATGAGCAGTTCTTC. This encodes CASTPGGRDEQFF.

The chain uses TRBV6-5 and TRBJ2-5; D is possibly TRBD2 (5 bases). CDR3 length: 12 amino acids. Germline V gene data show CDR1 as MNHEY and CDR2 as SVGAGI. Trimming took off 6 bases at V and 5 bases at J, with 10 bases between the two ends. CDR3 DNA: TGTGCCAGCAGCTTTTCGGGGGAGACCCAGTACTTC. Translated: CASSFSGETQYF.